The 18 T cell receptor beta chains below were found in one sample sequenced in a study of shared clonotypes between healthy human individuals. Only in-frame clones appear in the TCRdb table, and some are missing; sequencing was by immunoSEQ multiplex PCR. The sample carries 1.5 million to 1.9 million clones, 95% to 99% recorded once. The sequenced sample consisted of naive CD4+ T cells sorted from blood. Regarding subset: CD45RA+ positively selected. The source is a man under 40 in good health.

This chain uses TRBV18 with TRBJ2-5; D is tentatively TRBD1 or TRBD2 (6 bases each). Between the trimmed V and J ends, which lost 1 base and 5 bases, there was a span of 14 bases. The CDR3 length is 15 residues. The V gene's germline CDR1 is KGHSH and CDR2 LQKENI. For the CDR3, the DNA is TGTGCCAGCTCACCACTCCCGACAGGAGGGGAGACCCAGTACTTC. Protein sequence: CASSPLPTGGETQYF.

The genes are TRBV7-9 and TRBJ2-6; the match to TRBD2 covers 9 bases. CDR1 and CDR2 from the germline V gene are SEHNR and FQNEAQ (reference sequence). This CDR3 region has 16 residues. The junction had 4 bases not matched to a gene; V was cut back by 7 bases and J by 0 bases. CDR3 bases: TGTGCCAGCACACTAGCGGGTAGCTCTGGGGCCAACGTCCTGACTTTC. It codes for CASTLAGSSGANVLTF.

The V call is TRBV5-4, the J call TRBJ1-1, with D unclear. Germline V CDR1 and CDR2: SGHNT, YYREEE (reference sequence). The CDR3 runs to 13 residues. The V end lost 3 bases, the J end lost 1 base, and 7 bases lay between the germline ends. The CDR3 coding sequence is TGTGCCAGCAGCTATGGGCCGAACACTGAAGCTTTCTTT. Translating gives CASSYGPNTEAFF.

The gene calls are TRBV29-1 and TRBJ2-2, with D unclear. Germline V gives CDR1 SQVTM, CDR2 ANQGSEA. Trimming stripped 6 bases from V and 2 bases from J, with 7 bases between. The CDR3 extends over 12 amino acids. DNA of the CDR3: TGCAGCGTGAACAGAAACACCGGGGAGCTGTTTTTT. Its translation: CSVNRNTGELFF.

Notes on this clone: Distinct nucleotide sequences in the sample also encode this CDR3. V and J are TRBV28 and TRBJ1-5; D is unresolved. V lost 5 bases, J lost 4 bases, and 12 bases lay in between. Germline-derived CDR1 and CDR2 are MDHEN and SYDVKM. This CDR3 is built from 14 residues. This chain's CDR3 is CASSPGLGNQPQHF. The CDR3 coding sequence is TGTGCCAGCAGTCCCGGGTTAGGAAATCAGCCCCAGCATTTT.

This clone was recorded only once. In DNA, the CDR3 is TGTGCCAGCAGCCCAAGAGAGGGACTGCGAAACACCATATATTTT. Protein sequence: CASSPREGLRNTIYF. V usage is TRBV11-2 and J usage is TRBJ1-3; D perhaps matches TRBD1 (5 bases). The germline V gene has CDR1 SGHAT and CDR2 FQNNGV. The ends were cut back, 5 bases at V and 5 bases at J, with 16 bases in the middle. The CDR3 is made up of 15 amino acids.

The chain combines TRBV18 with TRBJ2-6; D gene uncertain. Germline V gene data show CDR1 as KGHSH and CDR2 as LQKENI. V lost 5 bases, J lost 2 bases, and 7 bases lay in between. The CDR3 has 14 amino acids. CDR3 in amino acids: CASSGLTGANVLTF. The CDR3 bases are TGTGCCAGCTCAGGGTTGACTGGGGCCAACGTCCTGACTTTC.

The rearrangement links TRBV7-3 to TRBJ2-3, with 12 nucleotides matching TRBD2. The CDR3 runs to 15 residues. The V gene's germline CDR1 is SGHTA and CDR2 FQGTGA. The V and J ends lost 8 bases and 2 bases, in that order; junction bases with no gene match: 5. As DNA, the CDR3 is TGTGCCAGCTCTCTAGCGGGAGGGCCCACAGATACGCAGTATTTT. Amino acid sequence: CASSLAGGPTDTQYF.

This sequence joins TRBV5-6 and TRBJ2-2, with a tentative D call TRBD1 (5 bases). Germline V gene data show CDR1 as SGHDT and CDR2 as YYEEEE. The CDR3 sequence is 14 residues long. V lost 0 bases and J 8 bases, leaving 11 bases between the germline ends. The CDR3 DNA reads as TGTGCCAGCAGCTTGGACAGGCTATCAGGGGAGCTGTTTTTT. It codes for CASSLDRLSGELFF.

This clone appeared once. The rearrangement uses TRBV5-4 and TRBJ2-5; tentatively, D is TRBD1 or TRBD2 (5 bases each). This CDR3 contains 14 residues. The V end was cut by 3 bases, the J end by 5 bases, with 14 bases between. Germline CDR1 reads SGHNT; CDR2 reads YYREEE (reference sequence). As DNA, the CDR3 is TGTGCCAGCAGCTCAATATTTGAGGGGGAGACCCAGTACTTC. This encodes CASSSIFEGETQYF.

This rearrangement joins TRBV15 to TRBJ1-2; 7 bases line up with TRBD1. The V gene's germline CDR1 is LNHNV and CDR2 YYDKDF (reference sequence). The CDR3 loop spans 17 amino acids. With 0 bases clipped from V and 8 bases from J, the junction kept 15 bases outside the gene matches. CDR3 nucleotide sequence: TGTGCCACCAGCAGAGATCCCCAGACAGGGATTGGTCTAGGCTACACCTTC. Protein: CATSRDPQTGIGLGYTF.

The chain couples TRBV28 to TRBJ2-1; 7 bases align to TRBD2. The ends lost 7 bases at V and 4 bases at J; junction bases unmatched: 16. The CDR3 extends over 17 amino acids. Germline CDR1 reads MDHEN; CDR2 reads SYDVKM. DNA of the CDR3: TGTGCCAGCACCAGTTTGGGGAGGGGCACCACATACAATGAGCAGTTCTTC. Its translation is CASTSLGRGTTYNEQFF.

V is TRBV10-3 and J is TRBJ2-7, with TRBD1 matching 8 bases. The V and J ends lost 10 bases and 3 bases, in that order; junction bases with no gene match: 8. The CDR3 totals 13 residues. Germline V gene lookup returns CDR1 ENHRY and CDR2 SYGVKD. CDR3 amino acids: CATGQGVNYEQYF. DNA for the CDR3: TGTGCCACCGGACAGGGCGTGAACTACGAGCAGTACTTC.

V gene TRBV15 combines with J gene TRBJ1-3; D possibly corresponds to TRBD1 (5 bases). The CDR3 runs to 15 residues. From germline, CDR1 is LNHNV and CDR2 YYDKDF (reference sequence). Trimming stripped 5 bases from V and 2 bases from J, with 13 bases between. DNA of the CDR3: TGTGCCACCAGCCTCCCGGGACCGACTGGAAACACCATATATTTT. This gives the protein CATSLPGPTGNTIYF. Together with reference TRBV15 and TRBJ1-3, the CDR3 gives the full variable domain: DAMVIQNPRYQVTQFGKPVTLSCSQTLNHNVMYWYQQKSSQAPKLLFHYYDKDFNNEADTPDNFQSRRPNTSFCFLDIRSPGLGDTAMYLCATSLPGPTGNTIYFGEGSWLTVV.

Regarding this clone: This sample includes further DNA sequences coding for the same CDR3. The chain joins TRBV7-9 to TRBJ1-2, with D possibly matching TRBD1 (5 bases). The CDR3 loop spans 13 amino acids. Germline V gene sequence: CDR1 SEHNR, CDR2 FQNEAQ (reference sequence). The V and J ends lost 2 bases and 2 bases respectively, with 6 bases between them. The CDR3 loop is CASSLKGNYGYTF. The CDR3 nucleotides are TGTGCCAGCAGCTTAAAGGGGAACTATGGCTACACCTTC.

The chain joins TRBV15 to TRBJ1-1; D is uncertain. The V and J ends lost 5 bases and 2 bases respectively, with 15 bases between them. Germline V gene lookup returns CDR1 LNHNV and CDR2 YYDKDF (reference sequence). There are 15 residues in the CDR3. CDR3 nucleotide sequence: TGTGCCACCAGCCCCGTTTTACGGCTTAACACTGAAGCTTTCTTT. Translation gives CATSPVLRLNTEAFF.

The chain recombines TRBV10-3 with TRBJ1-1, with TRBD1 matching 8 bases. The V and J ends lost 7 bases and 11 bases, in that order; junction bases with no gene match: 15. Germline values: CDR1 ENHRY, CDR2 SYGVKD. This CDR3 region has 14 residues. For the CDR3, the DNA is TGTGCCATCAAAGGGGACGTGGGCAGGGGGCATGCTTTCTTT. Amino acids: CAIKGDVGRGHAFF.

The chain links TRBV27 to TRBJ2-7; 8 bases are shared with TRBD1. This CDR3 comprises 15 residues. CDR1 is MNHEY and CDR2 is SMNVEV in the germline V gene (reference sequence). Trimming removed 5 bases from V and 4 bases from J; junction bases left unmatched: 10. In DNA, the CDR3 is TGTGCCAGCAGTACCAGGACAGGGACCCTGTACGAGCAGTACTTC. This gives the protein CASSTRTGTLYEQYF.